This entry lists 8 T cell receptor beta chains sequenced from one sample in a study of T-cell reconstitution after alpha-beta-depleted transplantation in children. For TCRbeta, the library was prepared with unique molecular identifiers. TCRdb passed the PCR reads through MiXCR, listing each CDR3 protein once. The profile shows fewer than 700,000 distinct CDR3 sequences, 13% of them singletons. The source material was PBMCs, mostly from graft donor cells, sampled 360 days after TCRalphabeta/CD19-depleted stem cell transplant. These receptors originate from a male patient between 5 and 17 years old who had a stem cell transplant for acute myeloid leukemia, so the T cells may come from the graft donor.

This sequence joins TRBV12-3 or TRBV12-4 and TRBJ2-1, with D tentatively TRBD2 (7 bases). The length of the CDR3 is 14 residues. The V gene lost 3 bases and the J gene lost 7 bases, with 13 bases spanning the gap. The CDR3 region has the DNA TGTGCCAGCAGTTTTCAGGGAGGGGGGAATGAGCAGTTCTTC. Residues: CASSFQGGGNEQFF.

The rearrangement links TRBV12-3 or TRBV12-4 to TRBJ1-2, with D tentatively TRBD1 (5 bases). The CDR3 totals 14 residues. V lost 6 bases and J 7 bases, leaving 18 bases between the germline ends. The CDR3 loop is CASSLLWWGPGYTF. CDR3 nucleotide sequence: TGTGCCAGCAGCCTCCTATGGTGGGGACCTGGCTACACCTTC.

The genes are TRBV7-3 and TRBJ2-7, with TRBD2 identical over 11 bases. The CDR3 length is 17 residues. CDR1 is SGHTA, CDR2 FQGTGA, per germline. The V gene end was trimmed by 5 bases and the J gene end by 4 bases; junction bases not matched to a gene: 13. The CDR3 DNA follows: TGTGCCAGCAGCCCCTCCCCACCGGGACTAGCGGCTTACGAGCAGTACTTC. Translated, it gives CASSPSPPGLAAYEQYF.

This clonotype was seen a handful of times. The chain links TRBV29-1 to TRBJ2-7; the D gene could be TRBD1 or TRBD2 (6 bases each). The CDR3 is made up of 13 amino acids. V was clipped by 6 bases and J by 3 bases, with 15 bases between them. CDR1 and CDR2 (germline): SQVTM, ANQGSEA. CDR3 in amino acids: CSVERGEGYEQYF. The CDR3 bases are TGCAGCGTCGAAAGGGGGGAAGGCTACGAGCAGTACTTC.

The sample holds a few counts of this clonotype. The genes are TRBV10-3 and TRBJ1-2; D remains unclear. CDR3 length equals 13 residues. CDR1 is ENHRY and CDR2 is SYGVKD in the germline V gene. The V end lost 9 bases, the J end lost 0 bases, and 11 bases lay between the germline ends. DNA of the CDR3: TGTGCCATTGGACGGGAAGCTAACTATGGCTACACCTTC. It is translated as CAIGREANYGYTF.

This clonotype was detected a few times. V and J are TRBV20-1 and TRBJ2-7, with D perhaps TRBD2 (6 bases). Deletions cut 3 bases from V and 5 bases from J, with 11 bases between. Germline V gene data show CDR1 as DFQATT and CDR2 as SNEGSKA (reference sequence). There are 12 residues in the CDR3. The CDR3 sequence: CSASLAKNEQYF. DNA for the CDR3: TGCAGTGCTAGCCTAGCGAAGAACGAGCAGTACTTC.

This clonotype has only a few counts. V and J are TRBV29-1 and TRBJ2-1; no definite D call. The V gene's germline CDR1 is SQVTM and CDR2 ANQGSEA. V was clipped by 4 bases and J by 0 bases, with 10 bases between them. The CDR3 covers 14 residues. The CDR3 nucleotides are TGCAGCGTTGGGATTAGGAGCTCCTACAATGAGCAGTTCTTC. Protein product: CSVGIRSSYNEQFF.

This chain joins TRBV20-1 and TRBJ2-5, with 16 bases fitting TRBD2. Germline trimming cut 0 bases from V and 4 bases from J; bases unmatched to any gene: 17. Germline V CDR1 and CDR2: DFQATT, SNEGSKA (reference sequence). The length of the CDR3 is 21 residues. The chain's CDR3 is CSARDLGTSGRALESGETQYF. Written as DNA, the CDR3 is TGCAGTGCTAGAGATCTCGGGACTAGCGGGAGGGCCCTAGAGAGTGGAGAGACCCAGTACTTC.